A single TCR beta chain is shown here with its context. The ends were cut back, 3 bases at V and 1 base at J, with 6 bases in the middle. The CDR3 extends over 13 amino acids. From germline, CDR1 is LNHNV and CDR2 YYDKDF (reference sequence). Per sample, a minimum of 6 million PBMCs were isolated. The authors extracted at least 5 micrograms of total RNA per sample. This specimen comes from a study of blood T cells in healthy people across ages. The authors ran a second PCR of about 7 to 11 cycles using a sample-barcoded 5' primer and a J-beta primer mix. Each cDNA molecule received a tag from a template-switch adaptor that had 12 random nucleotides. TCRdb re-derived calls from the 5' RACE reads in MiXCR, one entry per CDR3 protein. The sample consists of about 970,000 distinct CDR3 sequences, roughly 47% of them appearing once.

The J gene is TRBJ2-5, the V gene TRBV15; D might be TRBD1 (5 bases). The TCR sequence derives from a woman aged 60-75 years in good health. Source material: blood. CDR3 coding DNA: TGTGCCACCAGCAGGGACATCCAAGAGACCCAGTACTTC. Translated: CATSRDIQETQYF.